The sequence of this TCR beta chain was determined in a study of molecular identifiers for immune sequencing clone quantification. Via MiXCR, TCRdb re-called the PCR reads, giving one row per CDR3 protein. There are about 300,000 distinct CDR3 sequences in the sample; about 22% occur only once, and approximately 0.85% lies in the top ten. Germline CDR1 is DFQATT and CDR2 is SNEGSKA (reference sequence). The ends were cut back, 0 bases at V and 4 bases at J, with 13 bases in the middle. The length of the CDR3 is 15 residues. The J gene is TRBJ2-1, the V gene TRBV20-1; D possibly matches TRBD1 or TRBD2 (5 bases each). The TCR was taken from a human donor in good health. Some libraries in this study had Jurkat cell RNA spiked in. Sample: naive CD8+ T cells from blood, with Jurkat cell RNA spiked in. The subset is: FACS-sorted CD8+CD4-CCR7+CD45RA+ naive T cells. The CDR3 spells CSAREAGTLYNEQFF. CDR3 DNA: TGCAGTGCTAGAGAGGCTGGGACCCTGTACAATGAGCAGTTCTTC.